This T cell receptor (beta chain) was captured in a study of blood T cell repertoires in COVID-19. Study summary: Acute and convalescent COVID-19 samples came from the United States, Italy and Spain. The analysed material was cDNA or gDNA that came from T cells, B-cell-depleted T cells, or PBMCs.

Original processing notes: Scientists estimated how many nucleated cells there were by amplifying reference gene primers. Using immunoSEQ multiplex PCR, the repertoire was profiled, and TCRdb retains in-frame clones only, with some absent. V and J calls and clone size are copied from that table; D and trimming were computed from the DNA. This sample has roughly 270,000 clones, with 88% found just once. The CDR3 has 16 amino acids. The V and J ends lost 2 bases and 0 bases, in that order; junction bases with no gene match: 6. Germline V gene data show CDR1 as WSHSY and CDR2 as SAAADI. The sequence came from a man aged 18 to 30 with active or convalescent COVID-19. The V gene is TRBV10-2, the J gene TRBJ1-1, with 7 bases that match TRBD1. The specimen was peripheral blood. CDR3: CASSEDRDHMNTEAFF. The DNA of the CDR3 is TGCGCCAGCAGTGAGGACAGGGATCACATGAACACTGAAGCTTTCTTT.